This T cell receptor beta chain was obtained from a study of T cell repertoires in cytomegalovirus infection (dated by TCRdb to 2018 to 2020). The study in broad terms: The HLA type of each donor mattered for the analysis, because public TCR beta signatures pointed to carriage of CMV infection along with the matching HLA type. General findings and caveats noted by the study authors: In the ex vivo response, HLA-C-restricted CMV-specific TCR beta clonotypes were dominant, and in two of eight donors the single most frequent clonotype came from this HLA-C-restricted group. Carriers of CMV infection plus the relevant HLA type were discriminated by the cumulative frequency of public TCR beta family members in the study cohort and in an independent approximately 350-donor cohort.

Of note for this clonotype: Its antigen is unknown. No much larger clone exists at a distance of one base, and base qualities are not known.

TCRdb records Illumina HiSeq 1500 as the sequencer. TCRdb cleaned the public reads at Q25 with fastp, built clones with MiXCR and kept in-frame beta chains. Rows are unified per CDR3 protein, each entry keeping the most common DNA and genes. A total of approximately 750,000 distinct CDR3 sequences appear in this sample, about a third of them only once. The ten largest make up around 3% of the sample. Trimmed from V: 0 bases; trimmed from J: 1 base; junction bases lacking a gene match: 1. From a lookup of the germline V gene, CDR1 and CDR2 are SGDLS and YYNGEE. The CDR3 measures 15 amino acids from cysteine to phenylalanine. The CDR3 DNA has 45 bases and is translated from base 1.

The receptor comes from a human donor in good health (CMV status not recorded). Some clones in this sample may be carry-over from other donors' samples. The V gene is TRBV9 and the J gene is TRBJ1-2, with 9 junctional bases fitting TRBD1. The specimen sequenced was PBMCs. The DNA sequence is as follows: TGTGCCAGCAGCGTAGCGGGACAGGGTAACTATGGCTACACCTTC. Translated, it reads CASSVAGQGNYGYTF.